The 12 T cell receptor beta chains listed next were all sequenced from one sample in a study of cytomegalovirus exposure and HLA in healthy donors. The PCR ran on 60 Vbeta and 13 Jbeta primers. Here immunoSEQ multiplex PCR was the method, and the copy in TCRdb shows in-frame clones only, minus some. Of about 160,000 clones listed, around 85% are singletons. The sequencing sample was made of PBMCs. These receptors were collected from a woman in her 30s in good health and CMV-seronegative.

V usage is TRBV5-1 and J usage is TRBJ2-3; tentatively, D is TRBD2 (6 bases). Germline V lookup: CDR1 SGHRS, CDR2 YFSETQ. V gave up 4 bases and J gave up 1 base, with 19 bases separating them. This CDR3 contains 17 residues. The CDR3 nucleotides are TGCGCCAGCAGCCGCGCGCAGCTAGCGTCGGGCACAGATACGCAGTATTTT. It codes for CASSRAQLASGTDTQYF.

The chain couples TRBV6-6 to TRBJ1-1, with D possibly matching TRBD1 (6 bases). V lost 1 base and J 2 bases, leaving 14 bases between the germline ends. Germline assignment: CDR1 MNHNY and CDR2 SVGAGI (reference sequence). This CDR3 spans 16 amino acids. CDR3 residues: CASSYWGRGKNTEAFF. CDR3 nucleotides: TGTGCCAGCAGTTACTGGGGCAGGGGCAAAAACACTGAAGCTTTCTTT.

This chain connects TRBV9 to TRBJ2-2; D call uncertain. The CDR3 consists of 15 residues. V was cut by 0 bases and J by 3 bases, with 9 bases left in between. The germline gives CDR1 SGDLS, CDR2 YYNGEE. Written as DNA, the CDR3 is TGTGCCAGCAGCGTAGGGGCTACTTACACCGGGGAGCTGTTTTTT. This encodes CASSVGATYTGELFF.

The chain links TRBV7-3 to TRBJ2-3, with 8 positions matching TRBD2. Germline lookup yields CDR1 SGHTA and CDR2 FQGTGA. V lost 5 bases to trimming and J lost 7 bases; unmatched junction nucleotides: 14. The CDR3 sequence is 16 residues long. The CDR3 DNA reads TGTGCCAGCAGCAAAAATCCGGGACTAGTAGGGAATACGCAGTATTTT. It specifies CASSKNPGLVGNTQYF.

This chain connects TRBV7-9 to TRBJ2-1; possible D gene TRBD2, 5 bases. V lost 2 bases, J lost 8 bases, and 13 bases lay in between. Germline CDR1 SEHNR, CDR2 FQNEAQ (reference sequence). The CDR3 runs 14 residues. CDR3 sequence (DNA): TGTGCCAGCAGCTTACAGGCGGGTTACTATGAGCAGTTCTTC. Translation gives CASSLQAGYYEQFF.

This chain uses TRBV4-3 with TRBJ1-2; D not resolved. The germline gives CDR1 LGHNA, CDR2 YSLEER. The CDR3 has 13 residues. Trimming stripped 5 bases from V and 2 bases from J, with 9 bases between. The CDR3, as DNA: TGCGCCAGCAGCAGAGGCAGAAACTATGGCTACACCTTC. Its translation is CASSRGRNYGYTF.

The chain combines TRBV5-1 with TRBJ2-7; TRBD2 matches 12 bases. CDR3 length: 15 residues. J gave up 1 base and V 4 bases, and 3 bases lay outside the gene matches. CDR1 and CDR2 (germline): SGHRS, YFSETQ. The CDR3 region is CASSTLAGGSYEQYF. The CDR3 DNA is TGCGCCAGCAGCACACTAGCGGGAGGTTCCTACGAGCAGTACTTC.

This chain links TRBV19 with TRBJ1-1; no firm D call. The V end lost 2 bases, the J end lost 1 base, and 5 bases lay between the germline ends. This CDR3 has 13 residues. Germline CDR1 reads LNHDA; CDR2 reads SQIVND (reference sequence). CDR3 nucleotide sequence: TGTGCCAGTAGTATAATCAAGAACACTGAAGCTTTCTTT. It codes for CASSIIKNTEAFF.

J is TRBJ2-7 and V is TRBV19, with a tentative D call TRBD1 (6 bases). There are 15 residues in the CDR3. V lost 5 bases to trimming and J lost 1 base, with 15 bases between them. CDR1 is LNHDA, CDR2 SQIVND, per germline (reference sequence). Here the CDR3 reads CASSSRQATSYEQYF. For the CDR3, the DNA is TGTGCCAGTAGTTCAAGACAGGCGACGTCCTACGAGCAGTACTTC.

The DNA of the CDR3 is TGTGCCAGCAGCCGGGACAGGTCCTACGAGCAGTACTTC. As protein: CASSRDRSYEQYF. This chain uses TRBV27 with TRBJ2-7; TRBD1 matches 8 bases. Germline-derived CDR1 and CDR2 are MNHEY and SMNVEV (reference sequence). The CDR3 has 13 amino acids. The ends lost 6 bases at V and 1 base at J; junction bases unmatched: 2.

The chain combines TRBV6-1 with TRBJ1-6; D is unresolved. V was pared by 2 bases and J by 16 bases, with 15 bases between. The CDR3 runs 13 residues. Germline CDR1 MNHNS, CDR2 SASEGT. CDR3: CASSEYFAGVLHF. The CDR3 bases are TGTGCCAGCAGTGAATACTTCGCGGGAGTACTCCACTTT.

The V and J genes are TRBV19 and TRBJ2-1; 10 bases match TRBD2. V was clipped by 9 bases and J by 7 bases; unmatched bases: 9. Germline CDR1 reads LNHDA; CDR2 reads SQIVND (reference sequence). The CDR3 is 14 amino acids. The CDR3: CARKSGGARNEQFF. The CDR3 DNA reads as TGTGCCAGAAAAAGCGGGGGGGCCAGAAATGAGCAGTTCTTC. The full variable domain, in which reference TRBV19 and TRBJ2-1 provide the parts outside the CDR3, is DGGITQSPKYLFRKEGQNVTLSCEQNLNHDAMYWYRQDPGQGLRLIYYSQIVNDFQKGDIAEGYSVSREKKESFPLTVTSAQKNPTAFYLCARKSGGARNEQFFGPGTRLTVL.